Shown below are 9 T cell receptor beta chains from a single sample sequenced in a study of control samples from healthy donors and cancer patients. Only in-frame clones appear in the TCRdb table, and some are missing; sequencing was by immunoSEQ multiplex PCR. The sample includes some 87,000 clones, roughly 84% seen only once; the top ten take around a tenth. The sample taken for sequencing was PBMCs. Receptors originate from a man aged 55 to 70 with head and neck cancer.

J is TRBJ1-1 and V is TRBV28, with 12 bases fitting TRBD1. The CDR3 sequence is 16 residues long. Germline V CDR1 and CDR2: MDHEN, SYDVKM. The J segment lost 5 bases and the V segment lost 7 bases, leaving 11 bases of the junction unmatched. The CDR3, as DNA: TGTGCCAGCAACCCTCCGGGACAGGGGGCAGGGACTGAAGCTTTCTTT. Amino acids: CASNPPGQGAGTEAFF.

This clone was counted a single time. This chain joins TRBV19 and TRBJ2-2; D unclear. Deletions cut 6 bases from V and 4 bases from J, with 6 bases between. Germline V gives CDR1 LNHDA, CDR2 SQIVND (reference sequence). The CDR3 has 12 residues. CDR3 DNA sequence: TGTGCCAGTAGGCCGGGCACCGGGGAGCTGTTTTTT. Translation: CASRPGTGELFF.

This chain links TRBV5-5 with TRBJ2-7; the D is unclear. V was shortened by 0 bases and J by 4 bases, with 17 bases between the two germline ends. This CDR3 has 16 amino acids. Germline V gene lookup returns CDR1 SGHKS and CDR2 YYEKEE (reference sequence). Written as DNA, the CDR3 is TGTGCCAGCAGCTTGGCCCGGACCTCAGCGCGATACGAGCAGTACTTC. This codes for CASSLARTSARYEQYF.

This chain joins TRBV5-1 and TRBJ2-7; D possibly corresponds to TRBD1 (6 bases). Germline CDR1 is SGHRS and CDR2 is YFSETQ. This CDR3 has 13 amino acids. The germline V and J ends were trimmed by 6 bases and 0 bases, with 10 bases remaining between them. This chain's CDR3 is CASIGDNSYEQYF. Here the CDR3 DNA reads TGCGCCAGCATCGGGGACAACTCCTACGAGCAGTACTTC.

The chain recombines TRBV14 with TRBJ1-3; the D gene is possibly TRBD1 (5 bases). The CDR3 runs to 16 residues. From germline, CDR1 is SGHDN and CDR2 FVKESK. Trimming took off 3 bases at V and 0 bases at J, with 12 bases between the two ends. The CDR3 DNA sequence: TGTGCCAGCAGCCACCGGGACGCGAACTCTGGAAACACCATATATTTT. Amino acid sequence: CASSHRDANSGNTIYF.

The rearrangement joins TRBV7-2 to TRBJ2-7; D is ambiguous. This CDR3 spans 13 amino acids. Looked up from germline, CDR1 is SGHTA and CDR2 is FQGNSA. V lost 4 bases and J 2 bases, leaving 9 bases between the germline ends. In DNA form, the CDR3 reads TGTGCCAGCAGCTCCCCGGGCCCCTACGAGCAGTACTTC. It encodes CASSSPGPYEQYF.

V usage is TRBV2 and J usage is TRBJ1-1; D gene ambiguous. The germline CDR1 and CDR2 sequences are SNHLY and FYNNEI. V lost 3 bases to trimming and J lost 4 bases, with 9 bases between them. The CDR3 is made up of 13 amino acids. In DNA form, the CDR3 reads TGTGCCAGCAGTGATAACGGAGGCACTGAAGCTTTCTTT. This encodes CASSDNGGTEAFF.

The chain uses TRBV10-3 and TRBJ2-1, with 13 bases identical to TRBD2. There are 16 residues in the CDR3. The V segment lost 3 bases and the J segment 8 bases; nucleotides outside the gene matches: 7. Germline loops: CDR1 ENHRY, CDR2 SYGVKD. This chain's CDR3 is CAISDPTSGRAHEQFF. DNA for the CDR3: TGTGCCATCAGTGACCCCACTAGCGGGAGGGCCCATGAGCAGTTCTTC.

DNA for the CDR3: TGTGCCAGCAGTTACTTTGGGGACAAGAACACCGGGGAGCTGTTTTTT. It is translated as CASSYFGDKNTGELFF. The chain has TRBV6-6 and TRBJ2-2, with D perhaps matching TRBD1 (6 bases). Germline-derived CDR1 and CDR2 are MNHNY and SVGAGI (reference sequence). There are 16 residues in the CDR3. V lost 1 base, J lost 1 base, and 10 bases lay in between.